This passage covers 3 T cell receptor beta chains from one sample sequenced in a study of blood T cells in healthy people across ages. Alongside a J-beta primer mix, a sample-barcoded 5' primer served in a second PCR lasting 7 to 11 cycles. TCRdb passed the 5' RACE reads through MiXCR, listing each CDR3 protein once. The data hold approximately 690,000 distinct CDR3 sequences, with 40% to 45% observed a single time. Specimen: blood. These receptor sequences come from a man aged 80 or over in good health.

V usage is TRBV18 and J usage is TRBJ2-5; D possibly corresponds to TRBD1 (6 bases). This CDR3 is 15 amino acids long. Trimming pared 2 bases from V and 3 bases from J, leaving 13 bases between. CDR1 is KGHSH, CDR2 LQKENI, per germline. The CDR3 protein is CASSPTRTDEETQYF. CDR3 DNA sequence: TGTGCCAGCTCACCAACCAGGACAGATGAAGAGACCCAGTACTTC.

The V gene is TRBV14, the J gene TRBJ2-7, with 9 nucleotides matching TRBD1. Germline assignment: CDR1 SGHDN and CDR2 FVKESK. CDR3 length: 18 amino acids. Germline trimming cut 4 bases from V and 7 bases from J; bases unmatched to any gene: 20. The CDR3 nucleotides are TGTGCCAGCAGCCTAGGGACAGGGACTTTCGGAACTTTCAATGAGCAGTACTTC. As protein: CASSLGTGTFGTFNEQYF.

The genes are TRBV7-2 and TRBJ2-2, with D uncertain. Trimming left V 1 base short and J 3 bases short, with 12 bases between. The CDR3 is 16 residues long. Germline V gives CDR1 SGHTA, CDR2 FQGNSA. In nucleotides, the CDR3 is TGTGCCAGCAGCTTAGTATTGGGTGGTGACACCGGGGAGCTGTTTTTT. The encoded protein is CASSLVLGGDTGELFF. Full variable domain (missing parts from reference TRBV7-2 and TRBJ2-2): GAGVSQSPSNKVTEKGKDVELRCDPISGHTALYWYRQSLGQGLEFLIYFQGNSAPDKSGLPSDRFSAERTGGSVSTLTIQRTQQEDSAVYLCASSLVLGGDTGELFFGEGSRLTVL.